A selection of T cell receptor beta chains follows, all from one sample in a study of shared clonotypes between healthy human individuals. Profiled with immunoSEQ multiplex PCR; TCRdb holds only in-frame clones, not every one. This sample has millions of clones, with approximately 94% found just once. The sample comprised naive CD8+ T cells sorted from blood. The receptors were gathered from a young man in good health. The CDR3 runs from the conserved cysteine through the conserved F or W. D genes are given only for firm matches. Some rows have no size entry. The others give once, few or many, or a class for an expanded clone.

CDR3nt: TGTGCCAGCAGCTTCTCTCTGGATACGCAGTATTTT
CDR3aa: CASSFSLDTQYF
abundance: NA
d_gene: NA
v_gene: TRBV7-9
len: 12
j_gene: TRBJ2-3

CDR3nt: TGTGCCAGCAGCTTACGGCCGCGTGACGAGCAGTACTTC
CDR3aa: CASSLRPRDEQYF
abundance: NA
d_gene: NA
v_gene: TRBV7-3
len: 13
j_gene: TRBJ2-7

CDR3nt: TGTGCCAGCACCGAGGGGGTTGAAGCTTTCTTT
CDR3aa: CASTEGVEAFF
abundance: NA
d_gene: NA
v_gene: TRBV7-9
len: 11
j_gene: TRBJ1-1

CDR3nt: TGTGCCAGCAGTTTGAGGGACCCCTCCTACGAGCAGTACTTC
CDR3aa: CASSLRDPSYEQYF
abundance: NA
d_gene: NA
v_gene: TRBV27
len: 14
j_gene: TRBJ2-7

CDR3nt: TGCGCCAGCAGCCTTTCTCCCGGGACAGGGGGCAACGAGCAGTACTTC
CDR3aa: CASSLSPGTGGNEQYF
abundance: NA
d_gene: TRBD1
v_gene: TRBV4-1
len: 16
j_gene: TRBJ2-7

CDR3nt: TGTGCCAGCAGTGAAGGACGGTATAATTCACCCCTCCACTTT
CDR3aa: CASSEGRYNSPLHF
abundance: NA
d_gene: NA
v_gene: TRBV6-1
len: 14
j_gene: TRBJ1-6

CDR3nt: TGCGCCAGCAGCCAAGAAAGGGGAAGCAATCAGCCCCAGCATTTT
CDR3aa: CASSQERGSNQPQHF
abundance: NA
d_gene: NA
v_gene: TRBV4-1
len: 15
j_gene: TRBJ1-5

CDR3nt: TGTGCCTGGAGTGTAATAGCGGGGGGGCGGGAGCAGTACTTC
CDR3aa: CAWSVIAGGREQYF
abundance: NA
d_gene: TRBD2
v_gene: TRBV30
len: 14
j_gene: TRBJ2-7

CDR3nt: TGTGCCAGCAGGGCTAGCTCAACCTACGAGCAGTACTTC
CDR3aa: CASRASSTYEQYF
abundance: NA
d_gene: NA
v_gene: TRBV6-1
len: 13
j_gene: TRBJ2-7

CDR3nt: TGTGCCAGTAGTGACACAGGGGGCACTGAAGCTTTCTTT
CDR3aa: CASSDTGGTEAFF
abundance: NA
d_gene: TRBD1
v_gene: TRBV19
len: 13
j_gene: TRBJ1-1

CDR3nt: TGCGCCAGCAGCCAAGATATGGGTCAGGGCGAGGACAATGAGCAGTTCTTC
CDR3aa: CASSQDMGQGEDNEQFF
abundance: NA
d_gene: NA
v_gene: TRBV4-1
len: 17
j_gene: TRBJ2-1

CDR3nt: TGCGCCAGCAGCCAACTTAGCGTTGGTAATGAGCAGTTCTTC
CDR3aa: CASSQLSVGNEQFF
abundance: NA
d_gene: NA
v_gene: TRBV4-3
len: 14
j_gene: TRBJ2-1

CDR3nt: TGTGCCAGTAGTATAGTTTTGGTGGGCAATCAGCCCCAGCATTTT
CDR3aa: CASSIVLVGNQPQHF
abundance: NA
d_gene: NA
v_gene: TRBV19
len: 15
j_gene: TRBJ1-5

CDR3nt: TGTGCCAGCAGTGAAGACATGAGGGGCTCGAACTATGGCTACACCTTC
CDR3aa: CASSEDMRGSNYGYTF
abundance: NA
d_gene: NA
v_gene: TRBV6-1
len: 16
j_gene: TRBJ1-2

CDR3nt: TGTGCCATCACTGAGGGGGCAGGGTTGACGAACACTGAAGCTTTCTTT
CDR3aa: CAITEGAGLTNTEAFF
abundance: NA
d_gene: TRBD1
v_gene: TRBV10-3
len: 16
j_gene: TRBJ1-1

CDR3nt: TGTGCCAGCAGCCACGTGACAGGGCTGGAGGACGAGCAGTACTTC
CDR3aa: CASSHVTGLEDEQYF
abundance: NA
d_gene: TRBD1
v_gene: TRBV14
len: 15
j_gene: TRBJ2-7

CDR3nt: TGCGCCAGCAGCCAAGGGCCCGGGCGGACTGAAGCTTTCTTT
CDR3aa: CASSQGPGRTEAFF
abundance: NA
d_gene: NA
v_gene: TRBV4-1
len: 14
j_gene: TRBJ1-1

CDR3nt: TGTGCCCTTATGGGCCCGAGGGATGAAAAACTGTTTTTT
CDR3aa: CALMGPRDEKLFF
abundance: few
d_gene: NA
v_gene: TRBV30
len: 13
j_gene: TRBJ1-4

CDR3nt: TGTGCCAGCAGTGAATATCGATGGGGGACACTTTATAATTCACCCCTCCACTTT
CDR3aa: CASSEYRWGTLYNSPLHF
abundance: NA
d_gene: NA
v_gene: TRBV6-1
len: 18
j_gene: TRBJ1-6

CDR3nt: TGTGCCAGCAGTTTCACGGGCTTGTACGAGCAGTACTTC
CDR3aa: CASSFTGLYEQYF
abundance: NA
d_gene: NA
v_gene: TRBV28
len: 13
j_gene: TRBJ2-7

CDR3nt: TGTGCCAGCAGTTTTCTAGCGGGGGCCCTGAACACCGGGGAGCTGTTTTTT
CDR3aa: CASSFLAGALNTGELFF
abundance: NA
d_gene: TRBD2
v_gene: TRBV27
len: 17
j_gene: TRBJ2-2

CDR3nt: TGTGCCAGCAGCGTAGGATACAATGAGCAGTTCTTC
CDR3aa: CASSVGYNEQFF
abundance: few
d_gene: NA
v_gene: TRBV9
len: 12
j_gene: TRBJ2-1

CDR3nt: TGTGCCACCACGGAGGCGGGGGACCGAGATACGCAGTATTTT
CDR3aa: CATTEAGDRDTQYF
abundance: NA
d_gene: TRBD2
v_gene: TRBV28
len: 14
j_gene: TRBJ2-3

CDR3nt: TGTGCCAGCAGCCCAGCTGGCCTTCTAGCGGGATTTTCCTCCTACGAGCAGTACTTC
CDR3aa: CASSPAGLLAGFSSYEQYF
abundance: NA
d_gene: TRBD2
v_gene: TRBV7-6
len: 19
j_gene: TRBJ2-7

CDR3nt: TGTGCCAGCAGCGTAGCAGGAGAGGGACACTACAATGAGCAGTTCTTC
CDR3aa: CASSVAGEGHYNEQFF
abundance: NA
d_gene: NA
v_gene: TRBV9
len: 16
j_gene: TRBJ2-1

CDR3nt: TGTGCCTGCCCAGGGGTGAACACTGAAGCTTTCTTT
CDR3aa: CACPGVNTEAFF
abundance: NA
d_gene: NA
v_gene: TRBV2
len: 12
j_gene: TRBJ1-1

CDR3nt: TGTGCCAGTAGTGCCGACAGGGAGGGAGGACAGCCCCAGCATTTT
CDR3aa: CASSADREGGQPQHF
abundance: NA
d_gene: TRBD1
v_gene: TRBV19
len: 15
j_gene: TRBJ1-5

CDR3nt: TGTGCCAGCAGCTCCGGGACATTCTACGAGCAGTACTTC
CDR3aa: CASSSGTFYEQYF
abundance: NA
d_gene: NA
v_gene: TRBV5-6
len: 13
j_gene: TRBJ2-7

CDR3nt: TGTGCCAGCAGCGTAGGGGGCTCAACTAATGAAAAACTGTTTTTT
CDR3aa: CASSVGGSTNEKLFF
abundance: NA
d_gene: NA
v_gene: TRBV9
len: 15
j_gene: TRBJ1-4

CDR3nt: TGTGCCAGCAGTACTTTCAGGGAGAGCAATCAGCCCCAGCATTTT
CDR3aa: CASSTFRESNQPQHF
abundance: NA
d_gene: NA
v_gene: TRBV6-6
len: 15
j_gene: TRBJ1-5

CDR3nt: TGTGCCAGCAGTTTATATGGGGTTCGTAATTCACCCCTCCACTTT
CDR3aa: CASSLYGVRNSPLHF
abundance: few
d_gene: NA
v_gene: TRBV27
len: 15
j_gene: TRBJ1-6

CDR3nt: TGTGCCAGCAGCCAAGAAAGGTTCAGCGGGGGGACGCAAGAGACCCAGTACTTC
CDR3aa: CASSQERFSGGTQETQYF
abundance: NA
d_gene: TRBD2
v_gene: TRBV4-2
len: 18
j_gene: TRBJ2-5

CDR3nt: TGCGCCAGCAGCCAAGATCGGGTGGGACTAGCGGGAGCGGAGGAGACCCAGTACTTC
CDR3aa: CASSQDRVGLAGAEETQYF
abundance: NA
d_gene: TRBD2
v_gene: TRBV4-1
len: 19
j_gene: TRBJ2-5

CDR3nt: TGTGCCAGCAGTCAGCAGGGGGCAAACTACGAGCAGTACTTC
CDR3aa: CASSQQGANYEQYF
abundance: NA
d_gene: TRBD1
v_gene: TRBV6-6
len: 14
j_gene: TRBJ2-7

CDR3nt: TGTGCCAGCAGCGTTAACACTGAAGCTTTCTTT
CDR3aa: CASSVNTEAFF
abundance: NA
d_gene: NA
v_gene: TRBV11-2
len: 11
j_gene: TRBJ1-1

CDR3nt: TGTGCCAGCAGTTTATTCGGGAGTACCCCAACTAATGAAAAACTGTTTTTT
CDR3aa: CASSLFGSTPTNEKLFF
abundance: NA
d_gene: NA
v_gene: TRBV27
len: 17
j_gene: TRBJ1-4

CDR3nt: TGTGCCAGCAGCCCGGGCCCGGGACACCAAGAGACCCAGTACTTC
CDR3aa: CASSPGPGHQETQYF
abundance: NA
d_gene: NA
v_gene: TRBV11-3
len: 15
j_gene: TRBJ2-5

CDR3nt: TGTGCCAGCACTGAAGGGGGCGACGAGCAGTACTTC
CDR3aa: CASTEGGDEQYF
abundance: NA
d_gene: TRBD1
v_gene: TRBV2
len: 12
j_gene: TRBJ2-7

CDR3nt: TGTGCTAGTGGTCTACCGGGACAGGGGGCTCACGAGCAGTACTTC
CDR3aa: CASGLPGQGAHEQYF
abundance: NA
d_gene: TRBD1
v_gene: TRBV12-5
len: 15
j_gene: TRBJ2-7

CDR3nt: TGTGCCAGCAGTTTATGGGCTCCCGACTACGAAGGTGGAGATACGCAGTATTTT
CDR3aa: CASSLWAPDYEGGDTQYF
abundance: NA
d_gene: NA
v_gene: TRBV27
len: 18
j_gene: TRBJ2-3

CDR3nt: TGTGCCTGGAGTGTTGGGGACACCTACGAGCAGTACTTC
CDR3aa: CAWSVGDTYEQYF
abundance: NA
d_gene: NA
v_gene: TRBV30
len: 13
j_gene: TRBJ2-7

CDR3nt: TGTGCCAGCAGTGAAGATGGCAGCTATGGCTACACCTTC
CDR3aa: CASSEDGSYGYTF
abundance: NA
d_gene: NA
v_gene: TRBV6-1
len: 13
j_gene: TRBJ1-2

CDR3nt: TGTGCCAGCAGTTTCGGCCAGGGCTACGAGCAGTACTTC
CDR3aa: CASSFGQGYEQYF
abundance: NA
d_gene: NA
v_gene: TRBV27
len: 13
j_gene: TRBJ2-7

CDR3nt: TGTGCCAGCAGTGAGTGGGGGGCCTCCTACGAGCAGTACTTC
CDR3aa: CASSEWGASYEQYF
abundance: NA
d_gene: NA
v_gene: TRBV2
len: 14
j_gene: TRBJ2-7

CDR3nt: TGTGCCAGCAGCCCGAACACCGGGGAGCTGTTTTTT
CDR3aa: CASSPNTGELFF
abundance: NA
d_gene: NA
v_gene: TRBV11-2
len: 12
j_gene: TRBJ2-2

CDR3nt: TGTGCCAGCAGCTTAGCAGTCAGTGGCTACGAGCAGTACTTC
CDR3aa: CASSLAVSGYEQYF
abundance: NA
d_gene: NA
v_gene: TRBV7-8
len: 14
j_gene: TRBJ2-7

CDR3nt: TGTGCCAGCAGTCGGGACTACTACGAGCAGTACTTC
CDR3aa: CASSRDYYEQYF
abundance: NA
d_gene: TRBD2
v_gene: TRBV2
len: 12
j_gene: TRBJ2-7

CDR3nt: TGCGCCAGCAGCCCTACGACAGGGCCCAATGAGCAGTTCTTC
CDR3aa: CASSPTTGPNEQFF
abundance: once
d_gene: TRBD1
v_gene: TRBV10-1
len: 14
j_gene: TRBJ2-1

CDR3nt: TGTGCCAGCAGCGTAGCGACAGGGACCATGAACACTGAAGCTTTCTTT
CDR3aa: CASSVATGTMNTEAFF
abundance: NA
d_gene: TRBD1
v_gene: TRBV9
len: 16
j_gene: TRBJ1-1

CDR3nt: TGTGCCAGCACAGGAACAGGACGAGGGACCGGGGAGCTGTTTTTT
CDR3aa: CASTGTGRGTGELFF
abundance: once
d_gene: NA
v_gene: TRBV6-1
len: 15
j_gene: TRBJ2-2

CDR3nt: TGTGCCAGCAGCGTAGAAAACTTTCAAGAGCAGTACTTC
CDR3aa: CASSVENFQEQYF
abundance: few
d_gene: NA
v_gene: TRBV9
len: 13
j_gene: TRBJ2-7

CDR3nt: TGTGCCAGTAGTATACGGGTGGGATTGGGGGAGACCCAGTACTTC
CDR3aa: CASSIRVGLGETQYF
abundance: NA
d_gene: NA
v_gene: TRBV19
len: 15
j_gene: TRBJ2-5

CDR3nt: TGCGCCAGCAGTGAGTCCACGACAGGGAACACCGGGGAGCTGTTTTTT
CDR3aa: CASSESTTGNTGELFF
abundance: NA
d_gene: NA
v_gene: TRBV10-1
len: 16
j_gene: TRBJ2-2

CDR3nt: TGTGCCAGCAGCGTAGGGGGGCCCGGGAGCTCCTACGAGCAGTACTTC
CDR3aa: CASSVGGPGSSYEQYF
abundance: NA
d_gene: NA
v_gene: TRBV9
len: 16
j_gene: TRBJ2-7

CDR3nt: TGTGCCACCAGCAGTGGGAGTTATGGCTACACCTTC
CDR3aa: CATSSGSYGYTF
abundance: NA
d_gene: NA
v_gene: TRBV15
len: 12
j_gene: TRBJ1-2

CDR3nt: TGTGCCAGCAGCCCTATCCTCGGGACTGGCTACACCTTC
CDR3aa: CASSPILGTGYTF
abundance: NA
d_gene: NA
v_gene: TRBV9
len: 13
j_gene: TRBJ1-2

CDR3nt: TGCGCCAGCAGCCAGGGAAGCGGGAGGGCCTCCAATGAGCAGTTCTTC
CDR3aa: CASSQGSGRASNEQFF
abundance: NA
d_gene: TRBD2
v_gene: TRBV4-3
len: 16
j_gene: TRBJ2-1

CDR3nt: TGTGCCAGCAGCTTCGAACAGGGGGCGGGCTATGGCTACACCTTC
CDR3aa: CASSFEQGAGYGYTF
abundance: NA
d_gene: TRBD1
v_gene: TRBV7-9
len: 15
j_gene: TRBJ1-2

CDR3nt: TGTGCCAGCAGTGAATGGGACAGGGGGTCCGGGGAGCTGTTTTTT
CDR3aa: CASSEWDRGSGELFF
abundance: NA
d_gene: TRBD1
v_gene: TRBV6-1
len: 15
j_gene: TRBJ2-2